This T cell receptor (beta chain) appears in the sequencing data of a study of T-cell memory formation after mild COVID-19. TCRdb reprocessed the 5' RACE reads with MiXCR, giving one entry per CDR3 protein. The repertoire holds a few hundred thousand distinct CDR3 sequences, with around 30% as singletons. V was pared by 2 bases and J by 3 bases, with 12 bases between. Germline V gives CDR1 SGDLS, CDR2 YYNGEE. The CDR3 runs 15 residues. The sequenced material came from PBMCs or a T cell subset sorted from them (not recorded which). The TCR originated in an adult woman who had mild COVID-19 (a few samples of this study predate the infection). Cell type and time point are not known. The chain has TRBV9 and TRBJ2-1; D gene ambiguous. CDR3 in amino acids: CASSVQGSLYNEQFF. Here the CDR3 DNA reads TGTGCCAGCAGCGTGCAAGGTTCCCTCTACAATGAGCAGTTCTTC.